Listed here is a single T cell receptor (beta chain). The antigen this receptor binds is unknown. No base quality values were provided; no much bigger clone lies one nucleotide off. This sample is drawn from a study of OX40 agonist ivuxolimab in advanced cancers. Describing the broader study: Ivuxolimab was an agonistic, fully human IgG2 monoclonal antibody directed against OX40 (CD134), a costimulatory receptor. Intravenous ivuxolimab was administered to patients every 2 weeks at six dose levels: 0.01, 0.1, 0.3, 1.5, 3 and 10 mg/kg. Of the approximately 50 patients in dose escalation, approximately 20 had hepatocellular carcinoma, some 15 had melanoma, 9 had renal cell carcinoma and 9 had head and neck cancer. A male proportion of roughly 80% and a mean age of around 60 years, ranging from about 23 to 90, were recorded for the dose-escalation cohort. Patients were allowed to have had prior anti-PD-1, anti-PD-L1 or anti-CTLA-4 therapy, and 40% of the dose-escalation patients had previously received checkpoint inhibitors. Partial responses occurred in three dose-escalation patients, of whom one had hepatocellular carcinoma and two had cutaneous melanoma. Peripheral TCRbeta sequencing aimed to test whether ivuxolimab altered TCR sequence diversity and caused clonal T-cell expansion. The paper reports the monotherapy dose-escalation portion (N ≈ 50 patients) of the phase I ivuxolimab trial.

The trial excluded patients who had a history of autoimmune disease or who were on systemic immunosuppression. Peripheral blood for TCR sequencing was drawn from every dose cohort at baseline, at cycle 4 day 1 and at cycle 7 day 1. Samples were obtained from an open-label, multicenter, first-in-human phase I dose-escalation trial of ivuxolimab. Adults with locally advanced or metastatic melanoma, renal cell, hepatocellular, or head and neck squamous cell carcinoma were enrolled in the trial. Before TCR sequencing, CD4+ T cells and CD8+ T cells from peripheral blood were sorted into separate populations. Results and caveats for the whole study, not just this receptor: Low levels of normalized T-cell clonal expansion were also shown by some nonresponding patients. Partial responders in the 0.1-3.0 mg/kg groups had among the lowest normalized peripheral clonal expansion, especially among CD8+ T cells. At doses of 0.1 to 3.0 mg/kg, clonal expansion of both CD4+ and CD8+ T cells in blood was seen between baseline and week 6. After ivuxolimab, more expanded clones were found on average in CD8+ T cells than in CD4+ T cells. Antigen specificity was not determined for the clonally expanded peripheral T cells.

Genomic DNA was isolated from the sorted cells so that the TCRbeta CDR3 region could be sequenced. The immunoSEQ Assay was used to sequence the TCRbeta CDR3 regions. TCRdb holds this immuneACCESS table with in-frame rearrangements only. Some clones are missing; in checked studies, unresolved V genes explain under half, and the rest has no known cause. Across this sample there are some 62,000 clones, with under 95% seen only once. The ten largest clones add up to 5.2% of the sample. Source: CD4+ or CD8+ T cells sorted from blood, taken in a trial of the OX40 agonist ivuxolimab. The TCR was taken from an adult with an advanced solid tumor such as melanoma, head and neck, liver or kidney cancer.

The CDR3 reads as follows: CSASGAEAFF. The DNA is TGCAGTGCTAGCGGGGCTGAAGCTTTCTTT. The receptor chain draws on TRBV20-1 and TRBJ1-1, with the identity of the D gene unclear. Counted from cysteine to phenylalanine, this CDR3 has 10 amino acids. The CDR3 DNA has 30 bases and is translated from base 1. Cut back by 3 bases and 6 bases, the V and J ends lie 5 bases apart. The germline V gene (reference sequence) specifies DFQATT as CDR1 and SNEGSKA as CDR2.